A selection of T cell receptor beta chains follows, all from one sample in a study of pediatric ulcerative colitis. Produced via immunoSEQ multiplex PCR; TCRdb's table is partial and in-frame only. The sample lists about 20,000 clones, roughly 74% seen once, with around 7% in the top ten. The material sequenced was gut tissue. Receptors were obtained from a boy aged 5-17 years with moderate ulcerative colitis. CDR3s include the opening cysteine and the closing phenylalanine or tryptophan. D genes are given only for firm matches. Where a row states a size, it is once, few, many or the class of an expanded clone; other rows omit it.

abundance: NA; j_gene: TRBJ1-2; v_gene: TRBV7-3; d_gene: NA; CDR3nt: TGTGCCAGCAGCTTAACGGGGGACCCTTCGTCGCGGGGCTACACCTTC; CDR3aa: CASSLTGDPSSRGYTF
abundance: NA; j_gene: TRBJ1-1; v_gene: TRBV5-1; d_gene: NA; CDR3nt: TGCGCCAGCAGCAGCGTTGCCATGAACACTGAAGCTTTCTTT; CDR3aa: CASSSVAMNTEAFF
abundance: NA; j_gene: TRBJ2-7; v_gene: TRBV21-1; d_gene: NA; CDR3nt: TGTGCCAGCAGCATCTCCTACGAGCAGTACTTC; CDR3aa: CASSISYEQYF
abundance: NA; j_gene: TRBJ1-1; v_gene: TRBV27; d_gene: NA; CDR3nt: TGTGCCAGCAGAAAAAGGGCAGGCGGGGCTTTCTTT; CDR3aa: CASRKRAGGAFF
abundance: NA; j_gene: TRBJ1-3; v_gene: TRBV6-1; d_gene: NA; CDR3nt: TGTGCCAGCAGTGAACTTGGACCGGGCTCTGGAAACACCATATATTTT; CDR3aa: CASSELGPGSGNTIYF
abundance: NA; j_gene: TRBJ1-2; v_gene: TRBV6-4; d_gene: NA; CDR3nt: TGTGCCAGCAGTGGAGGGGATGGCTACACCTTC; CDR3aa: CASSGGDGYTF
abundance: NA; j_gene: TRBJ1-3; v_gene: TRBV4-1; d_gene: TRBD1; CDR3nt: TGCGCCAGCAGCCTCAGACAGGGGCATACCGGAAACACCATATATTTT; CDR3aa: CASSLRQGHTGNTIYF
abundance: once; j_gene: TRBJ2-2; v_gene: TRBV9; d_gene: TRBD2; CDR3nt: TGTGCCAGCTCCAGTAGCGGGAGGCCGAACACCGGGGAGCTGTTTTTT; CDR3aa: CASSSSGRPNTGELFF
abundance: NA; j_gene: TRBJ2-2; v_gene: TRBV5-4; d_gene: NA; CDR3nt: TGTGCCAGCACTGATCCCAGGGCGGCCGGGGAGCTGTTTTTT; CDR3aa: CASTDPRAAGELFF
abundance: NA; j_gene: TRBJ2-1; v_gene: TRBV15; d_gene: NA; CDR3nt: TGTGCCACCAGCAGAGATCTCGGGGATGAGCAGTTCTTC; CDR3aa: CATSRDLGDEQFF
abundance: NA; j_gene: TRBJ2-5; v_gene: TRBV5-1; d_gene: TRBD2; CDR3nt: TGCGCCAGCAGCTTGGAGGCGGGGGTTAGCGAGACCCAGTACTTC; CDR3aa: CASSLEAGVSETQYF
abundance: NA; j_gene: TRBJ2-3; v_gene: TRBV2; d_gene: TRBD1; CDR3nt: TGTGCCAGCAGGACTAGACAGGGGGACAAGGGAGATACGCAGTATTTT; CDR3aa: CASRTRQGDKGDTQYF
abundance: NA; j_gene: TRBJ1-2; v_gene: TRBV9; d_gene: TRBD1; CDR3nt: TGTGCCAGCAGCGTAGCGGGAACAGGGGGCTACTATGGCTACACCTTC; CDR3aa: CASSVAGTGGYYGYTF
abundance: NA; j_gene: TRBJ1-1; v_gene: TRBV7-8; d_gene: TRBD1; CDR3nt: TGTGCCAGCAGCTTTCTCGGACAGGGAGTTTTGGTGTACACTGAAGCTTTCTTT; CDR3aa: CASSFLGQGVLVYTEAFF
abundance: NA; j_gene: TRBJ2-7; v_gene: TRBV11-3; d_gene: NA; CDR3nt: TGTGCCAGCAGCGACGCGAATTCCTACGAGCAGTACTTC; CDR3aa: CASSDANSYEQYF
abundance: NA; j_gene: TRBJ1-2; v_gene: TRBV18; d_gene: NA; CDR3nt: TGTGCCAGCTCACCAATTCCGGGACACCGATATGGCTACACCTTC; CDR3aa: CASSPIPGHRYGYTF
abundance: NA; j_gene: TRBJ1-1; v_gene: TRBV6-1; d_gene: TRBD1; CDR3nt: TGTGCCAGCAGTCGGGACAGCGTGAACACTGAAGCTTTCTTT; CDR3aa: CASSRDSVNTEAFF
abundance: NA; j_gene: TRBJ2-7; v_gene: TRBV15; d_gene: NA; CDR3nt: TGTGCCACCAGCAGAGATGGGACTCTCAACGGCGAGCAGTACTTC; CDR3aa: CATSRDGTLNGEQYF
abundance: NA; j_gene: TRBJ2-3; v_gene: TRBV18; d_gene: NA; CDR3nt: TGTGCCAGCTCACCGGCAGTTGCAGATACGCAGTATTTT; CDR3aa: CASSPAVADTQYF
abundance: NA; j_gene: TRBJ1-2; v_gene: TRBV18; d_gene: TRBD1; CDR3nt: TGTGCCAGCTCATCAAATTTTAACGCAGGGGGCGCAAGCTATGGCTACACCTTC; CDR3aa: CASSSNFNAGGASYGYTF
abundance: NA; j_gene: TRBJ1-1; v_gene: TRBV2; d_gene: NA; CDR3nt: TGTGCCAGCAGTGGGCAATTCTTTAACACTGAAGCTTTCTTT; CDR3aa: CASSGQFFNTEAFF
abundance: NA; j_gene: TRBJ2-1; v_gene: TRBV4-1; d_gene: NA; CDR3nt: TGCGCCAGCAGCCAACCCGGTTTCAATGAGCAGTTCTTC; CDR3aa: CASSQPGFNEQFF
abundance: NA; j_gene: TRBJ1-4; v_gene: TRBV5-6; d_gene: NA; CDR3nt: TGTGCCAGCAGCTTGAGAACTGGCACTCCTAATGAAAAACTGTTTTTT; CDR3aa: CASSLRTGTPNEKLFF
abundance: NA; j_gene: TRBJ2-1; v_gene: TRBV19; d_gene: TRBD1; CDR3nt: TGTGCCAGTAGATTGGGACAGCTAAGCTCCTACAATGAGCAGTTCTTC; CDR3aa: CASRLGQLSSYNEQFF
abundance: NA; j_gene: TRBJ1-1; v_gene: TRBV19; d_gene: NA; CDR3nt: TGTGCCAGTAGTATTGAGGGGCATAGAGCTTTCTTT; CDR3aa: CASSIEGHRAFF
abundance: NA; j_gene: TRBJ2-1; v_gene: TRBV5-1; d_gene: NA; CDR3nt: TGCGCCAGCAGCATCGGACTACTCAATGAGCAGTTCTTC; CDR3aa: CASSIGLLNEQFF
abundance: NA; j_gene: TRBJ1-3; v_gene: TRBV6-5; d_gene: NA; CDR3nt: TGTGCCAGCAGTTACACCGGGAGCGCTGGAAACACCATATATTTT; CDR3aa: CASSYTGSAGNTIYF
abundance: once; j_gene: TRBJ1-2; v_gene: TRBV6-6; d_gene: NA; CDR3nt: TGTGCCAGCAGTAACACAGGGGGCTACACCTTC; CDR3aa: CASSNTGGYTF
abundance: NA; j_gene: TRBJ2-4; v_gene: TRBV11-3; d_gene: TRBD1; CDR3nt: TGTGCCAGCAGCTTAGGACAGGGGGACATTCAGTACTTC; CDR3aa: CASSLGQGDIQYF
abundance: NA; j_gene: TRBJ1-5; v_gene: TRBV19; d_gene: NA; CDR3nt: TGTGCCAGTAGTATACGAGGACTGTCTCAGCCCCAGCATTTT; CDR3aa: CASSIRGLSQPQHF
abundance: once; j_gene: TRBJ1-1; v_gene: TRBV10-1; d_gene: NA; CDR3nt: TGCGCCAGTTCAGGACAGACGTTGGGTTCCAACACTGAAGCTTTCTTT; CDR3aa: CASSGQTLGSNTEAFF
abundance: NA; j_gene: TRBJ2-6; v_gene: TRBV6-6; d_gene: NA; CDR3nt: TGTGCCAGCAGTTACCCCAGTGGGGCCAACGTCCTGACTTTC; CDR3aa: CASSYPSGANVLTF
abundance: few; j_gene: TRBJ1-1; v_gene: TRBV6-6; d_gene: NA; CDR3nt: TGTGCCAGCAGAGGCGGGACAATCGATGAAGCTTTCTTT; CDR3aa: CASRGGTIDEAFF
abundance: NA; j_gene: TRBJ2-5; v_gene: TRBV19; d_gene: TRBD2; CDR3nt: TGTGCCAGTAGTGGGGGGAGGGACCAAGAGACCCAGTACTTC; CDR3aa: CASSGGRDQETQYF
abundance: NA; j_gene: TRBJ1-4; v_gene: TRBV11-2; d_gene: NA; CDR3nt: TGTGCCAGCAGCTTAGATCGGTACAGAATCGGCGAAAAACTGTTTTTT; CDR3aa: CASSLDRYRIGEKLFF
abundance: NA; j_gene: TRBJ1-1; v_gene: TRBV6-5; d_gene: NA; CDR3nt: TGTGCCAGCAGTACGGGAGGAGTCGGGGGCACTGAAGCTTTCTTT; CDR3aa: CASSTGGVGGTEAFF
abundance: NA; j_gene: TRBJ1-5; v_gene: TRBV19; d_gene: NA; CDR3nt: TGTGCCAGTAGTACGCAGGCCGGGGTTATCAATCAGCCCCAGCATTTT; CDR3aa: CASSTQAGVINQPQHF
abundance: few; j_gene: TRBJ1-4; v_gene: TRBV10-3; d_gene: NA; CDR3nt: TGTGCCATCAGTGAGGTTGGCAGGGGCTCTAATGAAAAACTGTTTTTT; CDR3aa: CAISEVGRGSNEKLFF
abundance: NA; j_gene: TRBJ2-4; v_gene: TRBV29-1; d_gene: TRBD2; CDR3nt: TGCAGCGTTGCCCAACCGGGACTAGCGGGTTTAGCCAAAAACATTCAGTACTTC; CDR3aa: CSVAQPGLAGLAKNIQYF
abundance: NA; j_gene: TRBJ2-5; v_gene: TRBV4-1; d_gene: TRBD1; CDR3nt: TGCGCCAGCAGCCAAGGGGACAGGGGTGTCCGGGAGACCCAGTACTTC; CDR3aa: CASSQGDRGVRETQYF
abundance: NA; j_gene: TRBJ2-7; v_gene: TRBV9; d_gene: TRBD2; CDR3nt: TGTGCCAGCAGCGTCACGGGAGGGAGATACGAGCAGTACTTC; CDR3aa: CASSVTGGRYEQYF
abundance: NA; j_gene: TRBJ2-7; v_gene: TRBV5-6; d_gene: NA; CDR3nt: TGTGCCAGCAGCTTGGCTTCACCATCTTACGCCCCCTCCTACGAGCAGTACTTC; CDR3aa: CASSLASPSYAPSYEQYF
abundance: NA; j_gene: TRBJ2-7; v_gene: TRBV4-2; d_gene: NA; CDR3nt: TGTGCCAGCAGCTTAAGGGTGTTAGGAGACGAGCAGTACTTC; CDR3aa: CASSLRVLGDEQYF
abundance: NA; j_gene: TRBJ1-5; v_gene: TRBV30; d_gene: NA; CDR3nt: TGTGCCTGGAGTAGCGATAGCAATCAGCCCCAGCATTTT; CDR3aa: CAWSSDSNQPQHF
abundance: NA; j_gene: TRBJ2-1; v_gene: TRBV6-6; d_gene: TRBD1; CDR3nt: TGTGCCAGCAGGCGACAGGGAAATGAGCAGTTCTTC; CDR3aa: CASRRQGNEQFF
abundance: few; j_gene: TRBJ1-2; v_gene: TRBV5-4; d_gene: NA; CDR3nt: TGTGCCAGCATGAAGGAGCGTAACTATGGCTACACCTTC; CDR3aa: CASMKERNYGYTF
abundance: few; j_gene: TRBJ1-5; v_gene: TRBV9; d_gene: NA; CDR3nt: TGTGCCAGCAGCGCCGGGACGGACCGCAATCAGCCCCAGCATTTT; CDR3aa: CASSAGTDRNQPQHF